These T cell receptor beta chains were read from a single sample in a study of cytomegalovirus exposure and HLA in healthy donors. Sequencing was performed with immunoSEQ multiplex PCR; in TCRdb, only in-frame clones are kept and a portion is missing. The top ten clones hold 3% to 4% of a sample with over 100,000 clones, roughly 91% of them seen once. Specimen: PBMCs. Source of these receptors: a man in his thirties or forties in good health and CMV-seronegative. Both conserved end residues are part of each CDR3. The order of the fields is D gene, V gene, J gene, clone size, CDR3 protein, CDR3 DNA. A D gene is named only where the DNA matches it firmly. Clone size, where shown, is once, few, many, or a class for clones that have expanded.

D gene: TRBD2
V gene: TRBV12-5
J gene: TRBJ2-1
clone size: -
CDR3 protein: CASGPGLAGYNEQFF
CDR3 DNA: TGTGCTAGTGGCCCTGGACTAGCGGGGTACAATGAGCAGTTCTTC

D gene: -
V gene: TRBV18
J gene: TRBJ1-2
clone size: few
CDR3 protein: CASSPVDYGYTF
CDR3 DNA: TGTGCCAGCTCACCAGTAGACTATGGCTACACCTTC

D gene: -
V gene: TRBV29-1
J gene: TRBJ1-2
clone size: few
CDR3 protein: CSVEGRLGYTF
CDR3 DNA: TGCAGCGTTGAAGGGAGGCTTGGCTACACCTTC

D gene: -
V gene: TRBV7-2
J gene: TRBJ1-1
clone size: -
CDR3 protein: CASSLGGRGTEAFF
CDR3 DNA: TGTGCCAGCAGCTTGGGGGGGAGGGGCACTGAAGCTTTCTTT

D gene: TRBD2
V gene: TRBV28
J gene: TRBJ2-1
clone size: -
CDR3 protein: CASSPGLAGLSSYNEQFF
CDR3 DNA: TGTGCCAGCAGCCCGGGACTAGCGGGACTCAGCTCCTACAATGAGCAGTTCTTC

D gene: TRBD1
V gene: TRBV5-1
J gene: TRBJ1-2
clone size: -
CDR3 protein: CASSPQGQDYGYTF
CDR3 DNA: TGCGCCAGCAGTCCCCAAGGACAGGACTATGGCTACACCTTC

D gene: TRBD1
V gene: TRBV19
J gene: TRBJ2-7
clone size: -
CDR3 protein: CASSQEQGDLVEQYF
CDR3 DNA: TGTGCCAGTAGTCAAGAACAGGGGGACCTAGTCGAGCAGTACTTC

D gene: TRBD1
V gene: TRBV6-5
J gene: TRBJ2-7
clone size: once
CDR3 protein: CASSSTGTGRFKQYF
CDR3 DNA: TGTGCCAGCAGTTCCACCGGGACAGGGCGTTTCAAGCAGTACTTC

D gene: -
V gene: TRBV27
J gene: TRBJ2-7
clone size: -
CDR3 protein: CASSLGGFYEQYF
CDR3 DNA: TGTGCCAGCAGTTTGGGGGGATTCTACGAGCAGTACTTC

D gene: TRBD1
V gene: TRBV7-2
J gene: TRBJ2-2
clone size: once
CDR3 protein: CASANQGAVNTGELFF
CDR3 DNA: TGTGCCAGTGCTAATCAGGGGGCAGTGAACACCGGGGAGCTGTTTTTT

D gene: -
V gene: TRBV5-1
J gene: TRBJ1-1
clone size: -
CDR3 protein: CASSFLTGTEAFF
CDR3 DNA: TGCGCCAGCAGCTTTCTTACAGGGACTGAAGCTTTCTTT

D gene: TRBD2
V gene: TRBV11-3
J gene: TRBJ2-5
clone size: -
CDR3 protein: CASSLVGTSGQETQYF
CDR3 DNA: TGTGCCAGCAGCTTAGTAGGGACTAGCGGACAAGAGACCCAGTACTTC

D gene: -
V gene: TRBV15
J gene: TRBJ1-4
clone size: -
CDR3 protein: CATSRGGREKLFF
CDR3 DNA: TGTGCCACCAGCAGAGGGGGGAGGGAAAAACTGTTTTTT

D gene: -
V gene: TRBV27
J gene: TRBJ1-4
clone size: -
CDR3 protein: CASQAWATNEKLFF
CDR3 DNA: TGTGCCAGCCAAGCGTGGGCAACTAATGAAAAACTGTTTTTT

D gene: -
V gene: TRBV7-9
J gene: TRBJ2-1
clone size: -
CDR3 protein: CASSFWRGSPNEQFF
CDR3 DNA: TGTGCCAGCAGCTTTTGGAGGGGCAGCCCCAATGAGCAGTTCTTC

D gene: -
V gene: TRBV4-1
J gene: TRBJ2-2
clone size: -
CDR3 protein: CATRRSSTGELFF
CDR3 DNA: TGCGCCACCAGACGGAGTTCCACCGGGGAGCTGTTTTTT

D gene: TRBD1
V gene: TRBV7-2
J gene: TRBJ1-5
clone size: -
CDR3 protein: CASSLDRGSNQPQHF
CDR3 DNA: TGTGCCAGCAGCTTAGACAGGGGATCGAATCAGCCCCAGCATTTT

D gene: -
V gene: TRBV25-1
J gene: TRBJ2-1
clone size: -
CDR3 protein: CASSDFRGPNYNEQFF
CDR3 DNA: TGTGCCAGCAGTGACTTCAGGGGTCCCAATTACAATGAGCAGTTCTTC

D gene: -
V gene: TRBV2
J gene: TRBJ1-1
clone size: -
CDR3 protein: CASSEPKGGGGWGTEAFF
CDR3 DNA: TGTGCCAGCAGTGAACCTAAAGGCGGGGGAGGGTGGGGCACTGAAGCTTTCTTT

D gene: TRBD1
V gene: TRBV28
J gene: TRBJ1-2
clone size: -
CDR3 protein: CASSFGDREEDGYTF
CDR3 DNA: TGTGCCAGCAGTTTTGGGGACAGGGAGGAAGATGGCTACACCTTC

D gene: -
V gene: TRBV7-8
J gene: TRBJ2-7
clone size: -
CDR3 protein: CASTIGGHLYEQYF
CDR3 DNA: TGTGCCAGCACCATAGGGGGACACCTCTACGAGCAGTACTTC

D gene: -
V gene: TRBV28
J gene: TRBJ1-2
clone size: -
CDR3 protein: CASSFDLAGSYGYTF
CDR3 DNA: TGTGCCAGCAGTTTCGACCTGGCGGGCAGCTATGGCTACACCTTC

D gene: -
V gene: TRBV7-9
J gene: TRBJ1-1
clone size: -
CDR3 protein: CASSLAQGGYREAFF
CDR3 DNA: TGTGCCAGCAGCTTAGCGCAGGGAGGCTATCGAGAAGCTTTCTTT

D gene: -
V gene: TRBV5-1
J gene: TRBJ2-1
clone size: -
CDR3 protein: CASSLRPDRYNEQFF
CDR3 DNA: TGCGCCAGCAGCTTACGGCCCGACAGGTACAATGAGCAGTTCTTC

D gene: -
V gene: TRBV6-5
J gene: TRBJ1-6
clone size: few
CDR3 protein: CASSYWPGDSPLHF
CDR3 DNA: TGTGCCAGCAGTTACTGGCCAGGGGATTCACCCCTCCACTTT

D gene: -
V gene: TRBV27
J gene: TRBJ2-1
clone size: -
CDR3 protein: CASSGQGRNYNEQFF
CDR3 DNA: TGTGCCAGCAGTGGGCAGGGCAGAAATTACAATGAGCAGTTCTTC

D gene: -
V gene: TRBV6-1
J gene: TRBJ1-2
clone size: -
CDR3 protein: CASSHTTGGGYGYTF
CDR3 DNA: TGTGCCAGCAGCCATACGACAGGCGGCGGCTATGGCTACACCTTC

D gene: -
V gene: TRBV19
J gene: TRBJ1-5
clone size: -
CDR3 protein: CASSRQIIQPQHF
CDR3 DNA: TGTGCCAGTAGTAGGCAGATAATTCAGCCCCAGCATTTT

D gene: -
V gene: TRBV4-1
J gene: TRBJ1-2
clone size: -
CDR3 protein: CASSQEWQGRIYGYTF
CDR3 DNA: TGCGCCAGCAGCCAAGAATGGCAGGGGCGAATCTATGGCTACACCTTC

D gene: TRBD1
V gene: TRBV10-3
J gene: TRBJ1-2
clone size: -
CDR3 protein: CAISASGGTYGYTF
CDR3 DNA: TGTGCCATCAGTGCGTCAGGGGGCACGTATGGCTACACCTTC

D gene: -
V gene: TRBV5-1
J gene: TRBJ2-2
clone size: -
CDR3 protein: CASARGNTGELFF
CDR3 DNA: TGCGCCAGCGCACGGGGGAACACCGGGGAGCTGTTTTTT

D gene: -
V gene: TRBV7-8
J gene: TRBJ2-3
clone size: -
CDR3 protein: CASSHPPRTDTQYF
CDR3 DNA: TGTGCCAGCAGCCATCCCCCCCGCACAGATACGCAGTATTTT

D gene: -
V gene: TRBV21-1
J gene: TRBJ2-7
clone size: -
CDR3 protein: CASSKRGSKPYEQYF
CDR3 DNA: TGTGCCAGCAGCAAAAGGGGCAGCAAGCCCTACGAGCAGTACTTC

D gene: -
V gene: TRBV9
J gene: TRBJ2-7
clone size: -
CDR3 protein: CASSGGLRSYEQYF
CDR3 DNA: TGTGCCAGCAGCGGGGGACTCCGCTCCTACGAGCAGTACTTC

D gene: -
V gene: TRBV19
J gene: TRBJ2-7
clone size: -
CDR3 protein: CASSAVGPYEQYF
CDR3 DNA: TGTGCCAGTAGCGCGGTCGGCCCCTACGAGCAGTACTTC

D gene: -
V gene: TRBV29-1
J gene: TRBJ1-1
clone size: -
CDR3 protein: CSAVENTEAFF
CDR3 DNA: TGCAGCGCAGTCGAGAACACTGAAGCTTTCTTT

D gene: TRBD1
V gene: TRBV27
J gene: TRBJ2-7
clone size: -
CDR3 protein: CASSLGQDYEQYF
CDR3 DNA: TGTGCCAGCAGTTTGGGACAGGACTACGAGCAGTACTTC

D gene: -
V gene: TRBV29-1
J gene: TRBJ2-5
clone size: -
CDR3 protein: CSQGSLETQYF
CDR3 DNA: TGCAGCCAGGGCTCTTTGGAGACCCAGTACTTC

D gene: -
V gene: TRBV10-3
J gene: TRBJ1-2
clone size: once
CDR3 protein: CAISETSYGYTF
CDR3 DNA: TGTGCCATCAGTGAGACAAGTTATGGCTACACCTTC

D gene: -
V gene: TRBV29-1
J gene: TRBJ1-2
clone size: few
CDR3 protein: CSVVPQEPVGYTF
CDR3 DNA: TGCAGCGTTGTACCGCAAGAGCCCGTTGGCTACACCTTC

D gene: -
V gene: TRBV15
J gene: TRBJ1-2
clone size: -
CDR3 protein: CATSRAGREIYGYTF
CDR3 DNA: TGTGCCACCAGCAGAGCCGGACGGGAAATCTATGGCTACACCTTC

D gene: TRBD1
V gene: TRBV9
J gene: TRBJ1-1
clone size: -
CDR3 protein: CASSPPRQGGDEAFF
CDR3 DNA: TGTGCCAGCAGCCCTCCCCGTCAGGGGGGAGATGAAGCTTTCTTT

D gene: -
V gene: TRBV28
J gene: TRBJ1-3
clone size: once
CDR3 protein: CASSFGGGNTIYF
CDR3 DNA: TGTGCCAGCAGTTTTGGAGGTGGAAACACCATATATTTT

D gene: TRBD1
V gene: TRBV23-1
J gene: TRBJ2-5
clone size: -
CDR3 protein: CASSQSRGQQETQYF
CDR3 DNA: TGCGCCAGCAGTCAATCGAGGGGACAGCAAGAGACCCAGTACTTC

D gene: -
V gene: TRBV14
J gene: TRBJ2-5
clone size: once
CDR3 protein: CASSQDWARKTQYF
CDR3 DNA: TGTGCCAGCAGCCAAGACTGGGCGAGAAAGACCCAGTACTTC

D gene: -
V gene: TRBV27
J gene: TRBJ2-6
clone size: -
CDR3 protein: CASSLRQGFSGANVLTF
CDR3 DNA: TGTGCCAGCAGTTTGAGGCAGGGATTCTCTGGGGCCAACGTCCTGACTTTC

D gene: -
V gene: TRBV6-1
J gene: TRBJ2-2
clone size: -
CDR3 protein: CASLSETGTGELFF
CDR3 DNA: TGTGCCAGCCTTTCTGAGACAGGCACCGGGGAGCTGTTTTTT

D gene: TRBD1
V gene: TRBV5-1
J gene: TRBJ1-1
clone size: -
CDR3 protein: CASSPGRTGKETEAFF
CDR3 DNA: TGCGCCAGCAGCCCGGGACGGACAGGGAAGGAAACTGAAGCTTTCTTT

D gene: TRBD1
V gene: TRBV27
J gene: TRBJ1-2
clone size: -
CDR3 protein: CATSDRDRHGYTF
CDR3 DNA: TGTGCCACCTCGGACAGGGATCGGCATGGCTACACCTTC

D gene: -
V gene: TRBV2
J gene: TRBJ1-4
clone size: -
CDR3 protein: CASSGQGFYEKLFF
CDR3 DNA: TGTGCCAGCAGTGGGCAGGGTTTCTATGAAAAACTGTTTTTT

D gene: -
V gene: TRBV2
J gene: TRBJ1-2
clone size: -
CDR3 protein: CASSEQRSSNYGYTF
CDR3 DNA: TGTGCCAGCAGTGAACAGCGAAGCTCTAACTATGGCTACACCTTC

D gene: TRBD1
V gene: TRBV7-2
J gene: TRBJ2-3
clone size: -
CDR3 protein: CASSLGTGDTQYF
CDR3 DNA: TGTGCCAGCAGCCTCGGGACAGGGGATACGCAGTATTTT

D gene: -
V gene: TRBV7-9
J gene: TRBJ1-2
clone size: -
CDR3 protein: CASSRGGQSRYTF
CDR3 DNA: TGTGCCAGCAGCCGGGGGGGGCAGTCCCGCTACACCTTC